The rows below give T cell receptor beta chains drawn from one sample of a study of T cells after yellow fever vaccination. TCRdb called the 5' RACE reads again in MiXCR, with one record for every CDR3 protein. The data contain roughly 500,000 distinct CDR3 sequences, less than 20% of them singletons. Sample: PBMCs, taken 15 days after the yellow fever booster vaccination. These receptors were obtained from a young man who received the YFV17D yellow fever vaccine. Each CDR3 is given with its conserved first and last residue. The D gene is left open where the match is weak. Size tells how often a clone was seen (once, few, many) or the class of an expanded clone, and some rows leave it out.

v_call,d_call,clone_size,j_call,cdr3_aa,cdr3_nt
TRBV4-3,-,few,TRBJ2-2,CASSQGRNGVGTGELFF,TGCGCCAGCAGCCAAGGACGTAACGGGGTGGGCACCGGGGAGCTGTTTTTT
TRBV7-2,-,-,TRBJ1-2,CASSAQLYGYTF,TGTGCCAGCAGCGCCCAACTCTATGGCTACACCTTC
TRBV20-1,-,few,TRBJ2-7,CSARPEGLGGYEQYF,TGCAGTGCTCGCCCCGAGGGACTCGGTGGCTACGAGCAGTACTTC
TRBV14,-,-,TRBJ2-5,CASSQKTWETQYF,TGTGCCAGCAGCCAAAAGACCTGGGAGACCCAGTACTTC
TRBV19,TRBD1,few,TRBJ1-1,CASSMGTVLNTEAFF,TGTGCCAGTAGTATGGGGACAGTCCTGAACACTGAAGCTTTCTTT
TRBV9,TRBD2,few,TRBJ2-3,CASSVEAGGPTDTQYF,TGTGCCAGCAGCGTTGAAGCGGGAGGGCCCACAGATACGCAGTATTTT
TRBV7-9,-,few,TRBJ2-2,CATGYSSAEITGELFF,TGTGCCACCGGCTACTCATCCGCGGAGATCACCGGGGAGCTGTTTTTT
TRBV5-1,-,-,TRBJ2-7,CASSAGQSGYEQYF,TGCGCCAGCAGCGCCGGACAGTCAGGCTACGAGCAGTACTTC
TRBV5-4,-,-,TRBJ2-2,CASSLGSVRTGELFF,TGTGCCAGCAGCTTGGGTAGCGTACGAACCGGGGAGCTGTTTTTT
TRBV6-2/TRBV6-3,-,-,TRBJ2-7,CASSYQDLYEQYF,TGTGCCAGCAGTTACCAAGACTTGTACGAGCAGTACTTC
TRBV3-1,TRBD2,-,TRBJ2-1,CASSHSREEQFF,TGTGCCAGCAGCCATTCGCGGGAGGAGCAGTTCTTC
TRBV6-2/TRBV6-3,-,-,TRBJ2-1,CASIHRGSSYNEQFF,TGTGCCAGCATCCATAGGGGAAGCTCCTACAATGAGCAGTTCTTC
TRBV18,TRBD1,many,TRBJ2-2,CASSPDRVNGELFF,TGTGCCAGCTCACCGGACAGGGTCAACGGGGAGCTGTTTTTT
TRBV5-1,TRBD1,-,TRBJ1-4,CASSPGTAVTNEKLFF,TGCGCCAGCAGCCCAGGGACAGCCGTAACTAATGAAAAACTGTTTTTT
TRBV5-1,TRBD2,-,TRBJ2-1,CASSLVAGVSEQFF,TGCGCCAGCAGCTTGGTAGCGGGAGTATCTGAGCAGTTCTTC
TRBV5-6,TRBD2,few,TRBJ2-7,CASSLAWLADSYEQYF,TGTGCCAGCAGCTTGGCATGGCTAGCGGACTCCTACGAGCAGTACTTC
TRBV27,TRBD2,few,TRBJ2-4,CASSPFLAGGNIQYF,TGTGCCAGCAGTCCCTTCCTTGCGGGAGGAAACATTCAGTACTTC
TRBV29-1,-,few,TRBJ2-7,CSVEPMGSNVIEQYF,TGCAGCGTTGAACCCATGGGATCTAATGTTATCGAGCAGTACTTC
TRBV7-2,TRBD2,-,TRBJ2-2,CALRLAGGGVGELFF,TGTGCTCTCCGGCTAGCGGGAGGGGGGGTCGGGGAGCTGTTTTTT
TRBV10-3,-,few,TRBJ2-6,CAISEGPTGANVLTF,TGTGCCATCAGTGAAGGGCCTACTGGGGCCAACGTCCTGACTTTC
TRBV27,-,-,TRBJ2-7,CAGNPSLYEQYF,TGTGCCGGTAATCCGTCACTATACGAGCAGTACTTC
TRBV6-5,TRBD2,many,TRBJ2-3,CASSSTSGDTDTQYF,TGTGCCAGCAGTTCTACTAGCGGAGACACAGATACGCAGTATTTT
TRBV7-8,TRBD1,-,TRBJ1-1,CASSLAPGTEGNTEAFF,TGTGCCAGCAGCTTAGCGCCCGGGACAGAAGGGAACACTGAAGCTTTCTTT
TRBV5-1,TRBD1,few,TRBJ2-3,CASSSTIQGASGDTQYF,TGCGCCAGCAGCTCAACGATACAGGGGGCTAGTGGAGATACGCAGTATTTT
TRBV29-1,-,few,TRBJ2-7,CSAWLGSVSSYEQYF,TGCAGCGCCTGGCTCGGGAGCGTGAGCTCCTACGAGCAGTACTTC
TRBV28,-,-,TRBJ2-2,CASRGAGPTGELFF,TGTGCCAGCCGAGGGGCGGGTCCCACCGGGGAGCTGTTTTTT
TRBV4-2,TRBD2,few,TRBJ2-1,CASTKNAGASGRASNEQFF,TGTGCCAGCACCAAGAATGCTGGGGCTAGCGGGAGGGCCTCCAATGAGCAGTTCTTC
TRBV7-9,TRBD2,-,TRBJ2-3,CASSPEPGLDTDTQYF,TGTGCCAGCAGCCCAGAACCGGGACTAGATACAGATACGCAGTATTTT
TRBV25-1,TRBD2,few,TRBJ2-3,CASSPLTSGRTDTQYF,TGTGCCAGCAGTCCTCTCACTAGCGGGAGGACAGATACGCAGTATTTT
TRBV7-3,-,few,TRBJ2-2,CASSSGGLNTGELFF,TGTGCCAGCAGCTCCGGGGGCCTAAACACCGGGGAGCTGTTTTTT
TRBV20-1,-,-,TRBJ1-6,CSARVVVPDNSPLHF,TGCAGTGCTAGAGTCGTGGTTCCGGATAATTCACCCCTCCACTTT
TRBV12-3/TRBV12-4,-,few,TRBJ1-2,CASSLDTSNGYTF,TGTGCCAGCAGTTTAGATACAAGCAATGGCTACACCTTC
TRBV15,-,few,TRBJ2-2,CATRRHSGELFF,TGTGCCACCAGACGTCATTCCGGGGAGCTGTTTTTT
TRBV5-4,TRBD1,-,TRBJ2-1,CASSKGTGGTYNEQFF,TGTGCCAGCAGCAAGGGGACAGGGGGAACCTACAATGAGCAGTTCTTC
TRBV7-6,-,-,TRBJ2-3,CASSSQGRHSTDTQYF,TGTGCCAGCAGCTCACAGGGGAGGCACAGCACAGATACGCAGTATTTT
TRBV2,-,-,TRBJ2-3,CASSGMGRPDTQYF,TGTGCCAGCAGCGGAATGGGGAGGCCAGATACGCAGTATTTT
TRBV27,-,few,TRBJ2-1,CASSFPGVVNEQFF,TGTGCCAGCAGTTTCCCAGGGGTGGTGAATGAGCAGTTCTTC
TRBV19,-,few,TRBJ2-3,CATTPFRQKVNTDTQYF,TGTGCCACCACCCCATTCAGACAGAAGGTGAACACAGATACGCAGTATTTT
TRBV6-2/TRBV6-3,-,-,TRBJ1-5,CASSDYRDQPQHF,TGTGCCAGCAGCGATTACAGAGATCAGCCCCAGCATTTT
TRBV20-1,TRBD1,-,TRBJ2-7,CSASRQGARNEQYF,TGCAGTGCTAGCAGACAGGGGGCAAGGAACGAGCAGTACTTC
TRBV7-2,TRBD2,-,TRBJ2-7,CTSSRSSGGSSYEQYF,TGTACCAGCAGCCGGTCAAGCGGGGGAAGCTCCTACGAGCAGTACTTC
TRBV5-1,-,few,TRBJ2-1,CASSLDPSIGIEQFF,TGCGCCAGCAGCTTGGATCCTAGTATAGGCATTGAGCAGTTCTTC
TRBV5-1,TRBD1,few,TRBJ2-7,CASSFRVGTGIDEQYF,TGCGCCAGCAGCTTTCGAGTCGGGACAGGGATCGACGAGCAGTACTTC
TRBV5-1,TRBD2,few,TRBJ2-2,CASSKGLARAGELFF,TGCGCCAGCAGCAAGGGACTAGCAAGGGCCGGGGAGCTGTTTTTT